The clone carrying this T cell receptor beta chain was seen a handful of times. Its antigen is as yet unknown. This sample was included in a study of shared clonotypes between healthy human individuals. Overall study context: Donors were a couple of women and a few men aged 18 to 49. Findings and limits, study-wide: In general, naive subsets displayed greater estimated richness than memory subsets did.

This table comes from immunoSEQ multiplex PCR, and its TCRdb copy is limited to in-frame clones, with some not included. The data hold approximately 980,000 clones, with roughly 72% observed a single time. Sequencing was performed on memory CD4+ T cells sorted from blood. Subset given: CD45RA-negative fraction. The TCR originated in a man aged 18-30 years in good health.

The CDR3 region is CASSPSGQGARADTQYF. DNA for the CDR3: TGTGCCAGCTCACCGTCGGGGCAGGGGGCGCGCGCAGATACGCAGTATTTT. The chain combines TRBV18 with TRBJ2-3; 8 bases align to TRBD1. The germline CDR1 and CDR2 sequences are KGHSH and LQKENI. The ends lost 3 bases at V and 4 bases at J; junction bases unmatched: 12. CDR3 length: 17 amino acids.